This TCR beta chain is drawn from a study of shared clonotypes between healthy human individuals. V lost 5 bases and J 1 base, leaving 14 bases between the germline ends. There are 15 residues in the CDR3. CDR1 is SGHAT, CDR2 FQNNGV, per germline. For each subset, genomic DNA was distributed in equal portions over several immunoSEQ plates. Libraries were prepared by immunoSEQ multiplex PCR; TCRdb keeps only in-frame clonotypes and omits some of them. The sample holds around 1,900,000 clones; just over 90% are singletons and the top ten take around 1.7%. Only CD45RO-negative cells positively selected for CCR7 counted as naive CD8 cells, so terminally differentiated effector memory CD45RA+ cells were excluded.

This TCR came from a man between 18 and 29 years old in good health. Some clones in this sample may be carry-over from other donors' samples. The V and J genes are TRBV11-2 and TRBJ1-1; D may be TRBD1 (6 bases). The sequencing input was naive CD8+ T cells from PBMCs. The chain's CDR3 is CASSEAPGQNTEAFF. The CDR3 coding sequence is TGTGCCAGCAGCGAGGCGCCGGGACAGAACACTGAAGCTTTCTTT.